Presented here are 14 T cell receptor beta chains from one specimen sequenced in a study of cytomegalovirus exposure and HLA in healthy donors. Only in-frame clones appear in the TCRdb table, and some are missing; sequencing was by immunoSEQ multiplex PCR. Of about 160,000 clones listed, 86% are singletons. The sample was PBMCs. The receptors originated from a woman between 18 and 30 years old in good health and CMV-seronegative.

The chain links TRBV27 to TRBJ2-7; TRBD1 aligns across 7 bases. V gave up 5 bases and J gave up 3 bases; unmatched junction bases: 7. Germline V gene data show CDR1 as MNHEY and CDR2 as SMNVEV (reference sequence). The CDR3 consists of 14 residues. CDR3: CASSIRTGDYEQYF. The CDR3 region has the DNA TGTGCCAGCAGTATCAGAACAGGGGACTACGAGCAGTACTTC.

The chain employs TRBV18 and TRBJ1-1; D is perhaps TRBD1 (5 bases). V gave up 3 bases and J gave up 0 bases, with 8 bases separating them. CDR3 length equals 14 residues. The germline gives CDR1 KGHSH, CDR2 LQKENI. CDR3 protein: CASSPGGMNTEAFF. The CDR3 region has the DNA TGTGCCAGCTCACCGGGGGGGATGAACACTGAAGCTTTCTTT. The full variable domain, in which reference TRBV18 and TRBJ1-1 provide the parts outside the CDR3, is NAGVMQNPRHLVRRRGQEARLRCSPMKGHSHVYWYRQLPEEGLKFMVYLQKENIIDESGMPKERFSAEFPKEGPSILRIQQVVRGDSAAYFCASSPGGMNTEAFFGQGTRLTVV.

The chain combines TRBV29-1 with TRBJ2-7; 8 nucleotides line up with TRBD2. The CDR3 totals 16 residues. Trimming took 1 base from V and 1 from J; bases not matched to a gene: 9. Looked up from germline, CDR1 is SQVTM and CDR2 is ANQGSEA. The CDR3 DNA is TGCAGCGTTGAAGCCAGGCACGGGGGGGGTTCCTACGAGCAGTACTTC. The encoded protein is CSVEARHGGGSYEQYF.

This clone came up once. The chain is built from TRBV27 and TRBJ2-7; 9 nucleotides align to TRBD2. This CDR3 is built from 16 residues. CDR1 MNHEY and CDR2 SMNVEV come from the germline V gene (reference sequence). With V trimmed by 2 bases and J by 5 bases, 10 bases remained unmatched. The CDR3 DNA is TGTGCCAGCAGTTTAGGCGGGAGGGCCCTCAGACACGAGCAGTACTTC. Translated, it gives CASSLGGRALRHEQYF.

V gene TRBV12-5 combines with J gene TRBJ2-5, with D uncertain. CDR1 LGHNT and CDR2 FRNRAP come from the germline V gene. V dropped 1 base and J dropped 1 base, with 10 bases sitting between them. The CDR3 runs 15 residues. This chain's CDR3 is CASGLGAGIQETQYF. In DNA, the CDR3 is TGTGCTAGTGGTTTGGGGGCAGGTATCCAAGAGACCCAGTACTTC. The full variable domain, its missing parts supplied by reference TRBV12-5 and TRBJ2-5, is DARVTQTPRHKVTEMGQEVTMRCQPILGHNTVFWYRQTMMQGLELLAYFRNRAPLDDSGMPKDRFSAEMPDATLATLKIQPSEPRDSAVYFCASGLGAGIQETQYFGPGTRLLVL.

The chain has TRBV9 and TRBJ2-6; D uncertain. V shed 5 bases and J shed 0 bases, with 3 bases lying between them. Germline V gene data show CDR1 as SGDLS and CDR2 as YYNGEE. The CDR3 runs to 13 residues. The CDR3 nucleotides read TGTGCCAGCAGGCGCTCTGGGGCCAACGTCCTGACTTTC. As protein: CASRRSGANVLTF.

This clone was recorded a few times. V usage is TRBV27 and J usage is TRBJ1-2; 7 positions match TRBD1. This CDR3 spans 14 amino acids. V was clipped by 3 bases and J by 6 bases; unmatched bases: 7. The germline CDR1 and CDR2 sequences are MNHEY and SMNVEV (reference sequence). Here the CDR3 DNA reads TGTGCCAGCAGTTTGTCCAGGGGGATTCATGGCTACACCTTC. The encoded protein is CASSLSRGIHGYTF.

V is TRBV18 and J is TRBJ1-1, with D possibly matching TRBD1 (6 bases). Germline values: CDR1 KGHSH, CDR2 LQKENI. The CDR3 sequence is 15 residues long. Trimming stripped 4 bases from V and 1 base from J, with 13 bases between. CDR3 sequence reads: CASSLGGQGNTEAFF. The CDR3 region has the DNA TGTGCCAGCTCACTCGGGGGGCAGGGGAACACTGAAGCTTTCTTT.

This clone has only a few counts. The chain is built from TRBV2 and TRBJ2-7; TRBD1 matches 9 bases. V trimming: 7 bases; J trimming: 4 bases; junction bases outside the gene matches: 5. Per the germline V gene, CDR1 is SNHLY and CDR2 is FYNNEI. This CDR3 is built from 13 residues. The CDR3 nucleotides read TGTGCCAGCACCACAGGGGGCATGTACGAGCAGTACTTC. Protein sequence: CASTTGGMYEQYF.

The DNA for the CDR3 is TGTGCCAGCAGCCCTAAAGAGGGACAGCTGAACTATGGCTACACCTTC. Amino acid sequence: CASSPKEGQLNYGYTF. The V call is TRBV7-8, the J call TRBJ1-2, with 7 nucleotides matching TRBD1. Trimming cost V 5 bases and J 2 bases; bases outside gene matches: 11. Per the germline V gene, CDR1 is SGHVS and CDR2 is FQNEAQ. CDR3 size: 16 residues.

This clone has just one count. This chain connects TRBV2 to TRBJ2-1; 14 positions match TRBD2. This CDR3 spans 18 amino acids. The V gene end was trimmed by 6 bases and the J gene end by 2 bases; junction bases not matched to a gene: 9. Germline V CDR1 and CDR2: SNHLY, FYNNEI. The CDR3 region has the DNA TGTGCCAGCAGAGCCGGGACTAGCGGGAGTGAAACCTACAATGAGCAGTTCTTC. Translation: CASRAGTSGSETYNEQFF.

The chain employs TRBV6-1 and TRBJ1-1; maybe TRBD1 (6 bases). The CDR3 spans 13 residues. Per the germline V gene, CDR1 is MNHNS and CDR2 is SASEGT. V dropped 5 bases and J dropped 6 bases, with 13 bases sitting between them. The CDR3: CASSRGSRAEAFF. The CDR3 region has the DNA TGTGCCAGCAGTAGGGGGAGCAGGGCTGAAGCTTTCTTT.

The chain recombines TRBV4-1 with TRBJ1-2, with 7 bases matching TRBD1. Germline lookup yields CDR1 MGHRA and CDR2 YSYEKL. Germline trimming cut 3 bases from V and 4 bases from J; bases unmatched to any gene: 5. The CDR3 extends over 14 amino acids. The CDR3 DNA follows: TGCGCCAGCAGCCAGGAGGGACAGACCTATGGCTACACCTTC. It encodes CASSQEGQTYGYTF.

With regard to this clone: This CDR3 is also generated by other DNA sequences in the sample. V gene TRBV4-3 combines with J gene TRBJ2-3; TRBD2 is a possible D gene (6 bases). The V and J ends lost 1 base and 1 base respectively, with 6 bases between them. The V gene's germline CDR1 is LGHNA and CDR2 YSLEER. CDR3 length equals 14 residues. CDR3 amino acids: CASSQGGGTDTQYF. CDR3 nucleotides: TGCGCCAGCAGCCAAGGCGGGGGCACAGATACGCAGTATTTT.